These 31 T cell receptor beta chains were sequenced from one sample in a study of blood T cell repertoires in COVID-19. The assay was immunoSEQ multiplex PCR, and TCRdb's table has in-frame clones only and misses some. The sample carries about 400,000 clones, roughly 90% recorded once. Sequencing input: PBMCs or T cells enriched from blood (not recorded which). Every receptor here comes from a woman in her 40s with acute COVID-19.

The CDR3 DNA reads TGTGCCTCGGCGGGGGGGGTGAACACTGAAGCTTTCTTT. As protein: CASAGGVNTEAFF. The chain couples TRBV18 to TRBJ1-1; a possible D gene is TRBD1 (5 bases). The CDR3 is made up of 13 amino acids. The germline CDR1 and CDR2 sequences are KGHSH and LQKENI. Trimming took 11 bases from V and 0 from J, leaving 13 bases between them.

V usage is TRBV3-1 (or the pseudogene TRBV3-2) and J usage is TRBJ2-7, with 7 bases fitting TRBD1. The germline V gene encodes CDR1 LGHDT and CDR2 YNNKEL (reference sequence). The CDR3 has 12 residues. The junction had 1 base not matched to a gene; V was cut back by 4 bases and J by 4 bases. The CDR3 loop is CASSRQGYEQYF. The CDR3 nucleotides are TGTGCCAGCAGCCGACAGGGTTACGAGCAGTACTTC.

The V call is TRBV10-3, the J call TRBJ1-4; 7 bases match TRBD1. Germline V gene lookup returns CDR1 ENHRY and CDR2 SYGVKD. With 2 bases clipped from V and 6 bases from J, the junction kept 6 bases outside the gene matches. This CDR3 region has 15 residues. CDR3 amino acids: CAISEDRVTDEKLFF. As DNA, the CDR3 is TGTGCCATCAGTGAGGACAGGGTAACGGATGAAAAACTGTTTTTT.

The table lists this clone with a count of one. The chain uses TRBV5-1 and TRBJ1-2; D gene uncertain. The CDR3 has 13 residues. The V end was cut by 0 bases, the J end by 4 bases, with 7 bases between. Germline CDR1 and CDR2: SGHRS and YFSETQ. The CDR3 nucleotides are TGCGCCAGCAGCTTGGAGAGAGGCTATGGCTACACCTTC. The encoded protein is CASSLERGYGYTF. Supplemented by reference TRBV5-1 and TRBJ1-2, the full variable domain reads KAGVTQTPRYLIKTRGQQVTLSCSPISGHRSVSWYQQTPGQGLQFLFEYFSETQRNKGNFPGRFSGRQFSNSRSEMNVSTLELGDSALYLCASSLERGYGYTFGSGTRLTVV.

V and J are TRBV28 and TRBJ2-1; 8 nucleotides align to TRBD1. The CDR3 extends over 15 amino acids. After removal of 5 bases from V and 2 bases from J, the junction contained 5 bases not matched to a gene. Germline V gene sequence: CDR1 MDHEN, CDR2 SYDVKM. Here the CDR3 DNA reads TGTGCCAGCAGTCCAGGGGGCCGCACCTACAATGAGCAGTTCTTC. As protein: CASSPGGRTYNEQFF.

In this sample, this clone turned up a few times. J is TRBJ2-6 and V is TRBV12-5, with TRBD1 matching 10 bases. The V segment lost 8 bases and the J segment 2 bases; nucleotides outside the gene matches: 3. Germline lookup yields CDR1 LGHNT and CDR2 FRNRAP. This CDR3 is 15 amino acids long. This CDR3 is CASKGQGAGANVLTF. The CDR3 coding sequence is TGTGCTAGTAAAGGACAGGGGGCTGGGGCCAACGTCCTGACTTTC.

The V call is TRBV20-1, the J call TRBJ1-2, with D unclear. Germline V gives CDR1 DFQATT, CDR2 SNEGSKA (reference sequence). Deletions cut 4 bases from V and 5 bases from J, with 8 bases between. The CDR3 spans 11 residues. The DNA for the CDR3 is TGCAGTGCTACAGGTTATTATGGCTACACCTTC. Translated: CSATGYYGYTF.

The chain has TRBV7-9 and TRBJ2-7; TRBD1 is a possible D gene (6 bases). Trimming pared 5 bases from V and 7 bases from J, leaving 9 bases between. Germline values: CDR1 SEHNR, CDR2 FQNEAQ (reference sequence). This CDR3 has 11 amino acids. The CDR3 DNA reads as TGTGCCAGCAGCCATGGACAGGAGCAGTACTTC. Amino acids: CASSHGQEQYF.

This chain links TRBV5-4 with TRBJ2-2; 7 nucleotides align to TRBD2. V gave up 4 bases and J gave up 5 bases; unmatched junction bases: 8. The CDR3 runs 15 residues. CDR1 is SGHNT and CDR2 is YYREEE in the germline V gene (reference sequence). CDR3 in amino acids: CASSPRGEGTGELFF. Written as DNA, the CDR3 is TGTGCCAGCAGCCCCCGGGGGGAGGGGACCGGGGAGCTGTTTTTT.

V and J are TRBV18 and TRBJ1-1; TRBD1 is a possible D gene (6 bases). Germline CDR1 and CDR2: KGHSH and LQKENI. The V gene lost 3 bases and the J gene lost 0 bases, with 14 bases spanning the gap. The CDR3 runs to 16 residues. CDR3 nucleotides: TGTGCCAGCTCACCGGAACAGGGTTACATGAACACTGAAGCTTTCTTT. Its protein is CASSPEQGYMNTEAFF.

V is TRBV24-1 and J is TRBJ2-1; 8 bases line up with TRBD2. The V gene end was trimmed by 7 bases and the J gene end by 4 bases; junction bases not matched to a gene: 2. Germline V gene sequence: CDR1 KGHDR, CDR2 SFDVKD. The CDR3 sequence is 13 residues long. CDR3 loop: CATSGGGYNEQFF. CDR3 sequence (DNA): TGTGCCACCAGCGGGGGGGGGTACAATGAGCAGTTCTTC.

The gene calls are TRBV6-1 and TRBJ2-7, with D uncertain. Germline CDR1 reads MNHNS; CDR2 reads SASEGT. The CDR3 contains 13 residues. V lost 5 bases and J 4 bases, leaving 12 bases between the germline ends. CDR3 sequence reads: CASSFSYFYEQYF. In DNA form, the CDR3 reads TGTGCCAGCAGTTTCTCCTACTTTTACGAGCAGTACTTC.

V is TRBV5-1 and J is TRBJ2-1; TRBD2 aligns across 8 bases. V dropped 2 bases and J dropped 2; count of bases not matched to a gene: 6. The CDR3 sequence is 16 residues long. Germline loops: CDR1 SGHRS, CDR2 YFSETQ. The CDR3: CASSLEIAGPYNEQFF. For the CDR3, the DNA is TGCGCCAGCAGCTTAGAAATAGCGGGGCCCTACAATGAGCAGTTCTTC.

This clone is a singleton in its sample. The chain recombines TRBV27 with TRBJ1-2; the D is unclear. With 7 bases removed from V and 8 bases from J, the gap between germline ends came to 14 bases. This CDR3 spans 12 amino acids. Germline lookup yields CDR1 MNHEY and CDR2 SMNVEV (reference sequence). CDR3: CASKEPGGGYTF. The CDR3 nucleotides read TGTGCCAGCAAAGAACCCGGAGGGGGCTACACCTTC.

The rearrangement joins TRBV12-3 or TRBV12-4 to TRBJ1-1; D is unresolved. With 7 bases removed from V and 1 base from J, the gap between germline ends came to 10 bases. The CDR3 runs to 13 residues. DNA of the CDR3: TGTGCCAGCAACACATATGGGAACACTGAAGCTTTCTTT. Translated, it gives CASNTYGNTEAFF.

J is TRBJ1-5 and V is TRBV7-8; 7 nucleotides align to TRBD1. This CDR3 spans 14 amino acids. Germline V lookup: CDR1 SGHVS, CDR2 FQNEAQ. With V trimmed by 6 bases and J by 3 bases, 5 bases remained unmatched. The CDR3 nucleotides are TGTGCCAGCAGTTTACAGGGGAACAATCAGCCCCAGCATTTT. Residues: CASSLQGNNQPQHF.

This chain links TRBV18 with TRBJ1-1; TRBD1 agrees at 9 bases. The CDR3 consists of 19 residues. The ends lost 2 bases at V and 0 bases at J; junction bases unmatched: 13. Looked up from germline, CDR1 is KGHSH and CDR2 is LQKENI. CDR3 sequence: CASSPTPGQGLGMNTEAFF. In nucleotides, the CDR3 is TGTGCCAGCTCACCAACGCCGGGACAGGGACTAGGGATGAACACTGAAGCTTTCTTT.

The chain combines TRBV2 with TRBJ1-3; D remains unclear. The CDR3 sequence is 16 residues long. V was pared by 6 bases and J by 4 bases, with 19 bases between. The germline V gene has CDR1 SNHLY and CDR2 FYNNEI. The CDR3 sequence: CASSLEASRAGNTIYF. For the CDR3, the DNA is TGTGCCAGCAGCTTGGAGGCGTCGAGGGCCGGAAACACCATATATTTT.

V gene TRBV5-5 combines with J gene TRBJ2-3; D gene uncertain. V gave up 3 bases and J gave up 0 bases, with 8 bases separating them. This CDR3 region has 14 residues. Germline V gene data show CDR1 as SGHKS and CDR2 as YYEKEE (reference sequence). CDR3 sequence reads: CASSSLLSTDTQYF. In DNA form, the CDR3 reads TGTGCCAGCAGCTCGCTACTTAGCACAGATACGCAGTATTTT.

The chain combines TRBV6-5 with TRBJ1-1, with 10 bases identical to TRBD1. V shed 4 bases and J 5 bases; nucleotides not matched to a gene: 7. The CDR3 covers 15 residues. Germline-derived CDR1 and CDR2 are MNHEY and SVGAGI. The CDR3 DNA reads TGTGCCAGCAGTTCTACGACAGGGGGCTCGACTGAAGCTTTCTTT. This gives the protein CASSSTTGGSTEAFF.

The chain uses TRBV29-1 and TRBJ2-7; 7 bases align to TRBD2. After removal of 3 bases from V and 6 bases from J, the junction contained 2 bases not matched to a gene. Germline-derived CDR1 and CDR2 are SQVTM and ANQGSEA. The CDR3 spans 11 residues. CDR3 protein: CSVDWGGEQYF. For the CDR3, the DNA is TGCAGCGTTGATTGGGGGGGCGAGCAGTACTTC.

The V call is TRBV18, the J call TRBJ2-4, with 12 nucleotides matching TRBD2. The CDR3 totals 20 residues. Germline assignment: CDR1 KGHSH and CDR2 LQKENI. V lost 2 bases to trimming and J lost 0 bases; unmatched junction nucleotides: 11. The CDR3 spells CASSPSLGLAGLLAKNIQYF. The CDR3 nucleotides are TGTGCCAGCTCACCATCCTTAGGACTAGCGGGGCTCCTAGCCAAAAACATTCAGTACTTC.

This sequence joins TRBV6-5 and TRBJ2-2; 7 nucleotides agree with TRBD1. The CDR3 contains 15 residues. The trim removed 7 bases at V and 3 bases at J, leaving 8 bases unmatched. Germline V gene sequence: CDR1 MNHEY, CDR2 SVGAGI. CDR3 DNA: TGTGCCAGCACCGAGGGACAGCGATACACCGGGGAGCTGTTTTTT. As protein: CASTEGQRYTGELFF.

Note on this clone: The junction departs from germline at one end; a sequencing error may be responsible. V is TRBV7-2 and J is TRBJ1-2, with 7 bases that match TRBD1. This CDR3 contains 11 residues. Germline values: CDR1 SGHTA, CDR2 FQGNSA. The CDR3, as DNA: TGTGCCAGCATTGTAAAGGGGACAGCTTCCTTC. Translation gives CASIVKGTASF.

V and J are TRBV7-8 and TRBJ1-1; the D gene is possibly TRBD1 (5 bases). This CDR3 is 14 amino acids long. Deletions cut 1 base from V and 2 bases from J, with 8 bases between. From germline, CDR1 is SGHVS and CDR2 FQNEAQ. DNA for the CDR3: TGTGCCAGCAGCTTAGGGGGGACTAACACTGAAGCTTTCTTT. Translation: CASSLGGTNTEAFF.

CDR3 DNA sequence: TGTGCCAGCAGCAGGGACTCGGGGGAAAGCACAGATACGCAGTATTTT. This sequence encodes CASSRDSGESTDTQYF. The chain has TRBV9 and TRBJ2-3; a weak D match, TRBD2 (6 bases). This CDR3 is 16 amino acids long. Per the germline V gene, CDR1 is SGDLS and CDR2 is YYNGEE. V was cut by 4 bases and J by 0 bases, with 15 bases left in between.

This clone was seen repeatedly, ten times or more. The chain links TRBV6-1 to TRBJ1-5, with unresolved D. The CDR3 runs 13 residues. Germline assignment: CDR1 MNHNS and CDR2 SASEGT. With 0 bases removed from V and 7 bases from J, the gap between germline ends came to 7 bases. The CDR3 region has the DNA TGTGCCAGCAGTGAAGCGGAGGGCCAGCCCCAGCATTTT. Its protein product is CASSEAEGQPQHF.

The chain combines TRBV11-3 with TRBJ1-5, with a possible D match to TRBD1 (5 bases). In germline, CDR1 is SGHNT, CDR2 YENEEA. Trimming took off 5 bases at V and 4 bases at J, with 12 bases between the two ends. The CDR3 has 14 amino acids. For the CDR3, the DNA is TGTGCCAGCAGCCATGAAGGGGTAAATCAGCCCCAGCATTTT. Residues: CASSHEGVNQPQHF. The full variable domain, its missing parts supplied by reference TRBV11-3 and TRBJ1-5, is EAGVVQSPRYKIIEKKQPVAFWCNPISGHNTLYWYLQNLGQGPELLIRYENEEAVDDSQLPKDRFSAERLKGVDSTLKIQPAELGDSAVYLCASSHEGVNQPQHFGDGTRLSIL.

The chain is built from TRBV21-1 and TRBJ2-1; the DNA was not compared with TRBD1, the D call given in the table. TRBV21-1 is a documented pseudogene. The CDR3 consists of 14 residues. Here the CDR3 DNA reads TGTGCCAGCCGAAACAGGGTGATCGACAATGAGCAGTTCTTC. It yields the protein CASRNRVIDNEQFF.

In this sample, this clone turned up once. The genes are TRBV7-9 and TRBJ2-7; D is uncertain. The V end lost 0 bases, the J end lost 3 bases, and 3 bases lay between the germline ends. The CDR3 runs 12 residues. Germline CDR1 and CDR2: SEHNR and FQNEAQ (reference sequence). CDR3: CASSLARYEQYF. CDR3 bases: TGTGCCAGCAGCTTAGCCCGCTACGAGCAGTACTTC.

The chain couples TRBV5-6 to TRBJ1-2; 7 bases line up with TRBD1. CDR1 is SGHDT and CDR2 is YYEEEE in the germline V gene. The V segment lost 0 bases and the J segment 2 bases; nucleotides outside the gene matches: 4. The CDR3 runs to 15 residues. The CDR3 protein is CASSLAPGGNYGYTF. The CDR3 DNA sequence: TGTGCCAGCAGCTTGGCGCCAGGGGGGAACTATGGCTACACCTTC. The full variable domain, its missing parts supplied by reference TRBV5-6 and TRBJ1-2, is DAGVTQSPTHLIKTRGQQVTLRCSPKSGHDTVSWYQQALGQGPQFIFQYYEEEERQRGNFPDRFSGHQFPNYSSELNVNALLLGDSALYLCASSLAPGGNYGYTFGSGTRLTVV.